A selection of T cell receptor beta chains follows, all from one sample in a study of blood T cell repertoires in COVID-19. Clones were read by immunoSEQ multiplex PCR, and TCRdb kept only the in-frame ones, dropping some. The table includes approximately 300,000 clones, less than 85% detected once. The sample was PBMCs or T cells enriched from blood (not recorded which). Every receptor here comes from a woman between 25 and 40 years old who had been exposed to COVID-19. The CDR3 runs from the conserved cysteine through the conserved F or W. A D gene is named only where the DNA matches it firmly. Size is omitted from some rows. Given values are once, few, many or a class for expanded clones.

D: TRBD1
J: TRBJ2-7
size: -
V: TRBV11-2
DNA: TGTGCCAGCAGCTCGACAGGGGTGTACGAGCAGTACTTC
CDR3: CASSSTGVYEQYF

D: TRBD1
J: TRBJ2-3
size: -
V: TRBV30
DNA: TGTGCCTGGAGTTCGGGACAGACTAGCACAGATACGCAGTATTTT
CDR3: CAWSSGQTSTDTQYF

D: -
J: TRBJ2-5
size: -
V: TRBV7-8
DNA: TGTGCCAGCAGCTCAACACAGGGACAAGAGACCCAGTACTTC
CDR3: CASSSTQGQETQYF

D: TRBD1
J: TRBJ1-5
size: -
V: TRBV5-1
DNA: TGCGCCAGCAGCTTGGACGGGACAGTTGTTCAGCCCCAGCATTTT
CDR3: CASSLDGTVVQPQHF

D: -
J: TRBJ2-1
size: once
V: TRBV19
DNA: TGTGCCAGTAGTATCGCAGTTCAGTACAATGAGCAGTTCTTC
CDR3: CASSIAVQYNEQFF

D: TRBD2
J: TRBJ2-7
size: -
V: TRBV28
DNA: TGTGCCAGCAGTCCGGGACTAGCGGGGGGCCAGCAGTACTTC
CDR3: CASSPGLAGGQQYF

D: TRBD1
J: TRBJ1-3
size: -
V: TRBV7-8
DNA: TGTGCCAGCAGCTTCGACAGGGGTGCTGGAAACACCATATATTTT
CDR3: CASSFDRGAGNTIYF

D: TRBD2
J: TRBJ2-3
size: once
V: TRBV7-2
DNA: TGTGCCAGCAACCTGGGACTAGCAACTGGGGCGCAGTATTTT
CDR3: CASNLGLATGAQYF

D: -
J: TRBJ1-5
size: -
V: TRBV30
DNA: TGTGCCTGGAGTAAAGATTGGGGCCAGCCCCAGCATTTT
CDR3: CAWSKDWGQPQHF

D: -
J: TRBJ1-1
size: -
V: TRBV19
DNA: TGTGCCAGTAGTTCTTTTATGAACACTGAAGCTTTCTTT
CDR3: CASSSFMNTEAFF

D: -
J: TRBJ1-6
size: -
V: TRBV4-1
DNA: TGCGCCAGCAAATGGGGGGGGCTTGATAATTCACCCCTCCACTTT
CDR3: CASKWGGLDNSPLHF

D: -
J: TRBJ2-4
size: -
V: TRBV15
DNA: TGTGCCACCAGCATTGAGCCTCTAGCCAAAAACATTCAGTACTTC
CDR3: CATSIEPLAKNIQYF

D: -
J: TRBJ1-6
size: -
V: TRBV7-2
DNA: TGTGCCAGCAGCTCACAGGAACCCTATAATTCACCCCTCCACTTT
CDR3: CASSSQEPYNSPLHF

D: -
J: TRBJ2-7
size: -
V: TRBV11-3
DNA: TGTGCCAGCAGCTTAGACAGGGGATCCTACGAGCAGTACTTC
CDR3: CASSLDRGSYEQYF

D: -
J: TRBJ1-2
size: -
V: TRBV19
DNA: TGTGCCAGTACAACCACGCGGTATGGCTACACCTTC
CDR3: CASTTTRYGYTF

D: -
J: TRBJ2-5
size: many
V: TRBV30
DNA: TGTGCCTGGAGTGTCAGGGTTCGAGAGACCCAGTACTTC
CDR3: CAWSVRVRETQYF

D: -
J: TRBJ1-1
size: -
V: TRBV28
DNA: TGTGCTTACTCGGCCTCGGGGACTGAAGCTTTCTTT
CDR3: CAYSASGTEAFF